One and the same sample provided the 30 T cell receptor beta chains below, sequenced in a study of blood T cell repertoires in COVID-19. Clones were read by immunoSEQ multiplex PCR, and TCRdb kept only the in-frame ones, dropping some. The data contain roughly 120,000 clones, roughly 88% of them seen just once; the ten biggest clones take up about 5.4%. Sequencing was done on a sample of peripheral blood. The source is a human donor in a cohort sampled during active COVID-19.

This rearrangement joins TRBV29-1 to TRBJ1-1; the D is unclear. Trimming pared 6 bases from V and 4 bases from J, leaving 18 bases between. This CDR3 region has 14 residues. Germline assignment: CDR1 SQVTM and CDR2 ANQGSEA. The CDR3 loop is CSVARDKAITEAFF. The CDR3 coding sequence is TGCAGCGTGGCCCGCGACAAGGCCATCACTGAAGCTTTCTTT. The full variable domain, rest sourced from reference TRBV29-1 and TRBJ1-1, is SAVISQKPSRDICQRGTSLTIQCQVDSQVTMMFWYRQQPGQSLTLIATANQGSEATYESGFVIDKFPISRPNLTFSTLTVSNMSPEDSSIYLCSVARDKAITEAFFGQGTRLTVV.

This chain joins TRBV30 and TRBJ1-6; 10 bases are shared with TRBD1. After removal of 7 bases from V and 7 bases from J, the junction contained 4 bases not matched to a gene. CDR1 and CDR2 (germline): GTSNPN, SVGIG (reference sequence). The CDR3 loop spans 13 amino acids. The CDR3 coding sequence is TGTGCCTATACGGGACAGGGGAATTCACCCCTCCACTTT. Its protein is CAYTGQGNSPLHF.

The genes are TRBV6-6 and TRBJ2-7, with D possibly TRBD2 on 5 matching bases. Germline CDR1 MNHNY, CDR2 SVGAGI (reference sequence). The V gene lost 2 bases and the J gene lost 9 bases, with 20 bases spanning the gap. This CDR3 contains 15 residues. CDR3 in amino acids: CASSYEGGLKARQYF. The CDR3, as DNA: TGTGCCAGCAGTTACGAAGGCGGGCTGAAGGCACGGCAGTACTTC.

This clone has a handful of counts. The chain has TRBV28 and TRBJ1-6; D possibly corresponds to TRBD1 (5 bases). The CDR3 covers 15 residues. V lost 3 bases and J lost 5, with 11 bases in between. The germline V gene has CDR1 MDHEN and CDR2 SYDVKM. This chain's CDR3 is CASSFWGRNNSPLHF. The CDR3 bases are TGTGCCAGCAGTTTCTGGGGGAGGAATAATTCACCCCTCCACTTT.

This sequence joins TRBV9 and TRBJ1-4, with TRBD1 matching over 8 bases. Germline CDR1 is SGDLS and CDR2 is YYNGEE. This CDR3 has 16 residues. J was trimmed by 2 bases and V by 0 bases; bases with no gene match: 3. The CDR3 bases are TGTGCCAGCAGCGTAGCCAGGGACAGGACTAATGAAAAACTGTTTTTT. Translated: CASSVARDRTNEKLFF.

The gene calls are TRBV27 and TRBJ1-2, with 8 bases matching TRBD1. V shed 2 bases and J 3 bases; nucleotides not matched to a gene: 8. The CDR3 length is 16 residues. Germline lookup yields CDR1 MNHEY and CDR2 SMNVEV (reference sequence). CDR3 bases: TGTGCCAGCAGTTTACGTTGGTCAGGGGGCGACTATGGCTACACCTTC. Amino acid sequence: CASSLRWSGGDYGYTF.

This clone has more than one count but fewer than ten. This CDR3 is CASSSGTSSYEQYF. The CDR3 DNA follows: TGTGCCAGCAGTTCCGGGACTAGCTCCTACGAGCAGTACTTC. V and J are TRBV5-4 and TRBJ2-7; 8 positions agree with TRBD2. Germline CDR1 and CDR2: SGHNT and YYREEE (reference sequence). V lost 5 bases to trimming and J lost 0 bases; unmatched junction nucleotides: 4. The CDR3 is 14 residues long.

The rearrangement uses TRBV7-2 and TRBJ2-7; TRBD2 aligns across 10 bases. The V and J ends lost 5 bases and 4 bases, in that order; junction bases with no gene match: 5. This CDR3 is built from 14 residues. The germline CDR1 and CDR2 sequences are SGHTA and FQGNSA. The CDR3 sequence is CASSPGLAQYEQYF. The CDR3 region has the DNA TGTGCCAGCAGCCCGGGACTAGCGCAATACGAGCAGTACTTC.

The CDR3 DNA sequence: TGTGCCAGCAGTATGACAGGGGTCAATGAGCAGTTCTTC. Protein sequence: CASSMTGVNEQFF. This chain links TRBV6-5 with TRBJ2-1; 8 nucleotides agree with TRBD1. Losses at the gene ends were 5 bases for V and 6 bases for J; bases not matched to a gene: 3. The CDR3 totals 13 residues. Per germline, CDR1 MNHEY and CDR2 SVGAGI.

This clone was counted between two and nine times. This chain uses TRBV2 with TRBJ1-2; D unclear. This CDR3 is 12 amino acids long. Germline values: CDR1 SNHLY, CDR2 FYNNEI. The V end lost 11 bases, the J end lost 1 base, and 11 bases lay between the germline ends. The CDR3 DNA is TGTGCCTCCTCCGGGAATAACTATGGCTACACCTTC. As protein: CASSGNNYGYTF. The full variable domain, with the rest looked up from reference TRBV2 and TRBJ1-2, is EPEVTQTPSHQVTQMGQEVILRCVPISNHLYFYWYRQILGQKVEFLVSFYNNEISEKSEIFDDQFSVERPDGSNFTLKIRSTKLEDSAMYFCASSGNNYGYTFGSGTRLTVV.

The chain carries TRBV5-6 and TRBJ2-7, with TRBD2 identical over 11 bases. CDR1 and CDR2 (germline): SGHDT, YYEEEE. This CDR3 has 15 residues. V gave up 4 bases and J gave up 7 bases; unmatched junction bases: 10. CDR3 coding DNA: TGTGCCAGCAGCCCGTTAGCGGGAGGGCTACAGGAGCAGTACTTC. Translation: CASSPLAGGLQEQYF. The full variable domain, in which reference TRBV5-6 and TRBJ2-7 provide the parts outside the CDR3, is DAGVTQSPTHLIKTRGQQVTLRCSPKSGHDTVSWYQQALGQGPQFIFQYYEEEERQRGNFPDRFSGHQFPNYSSELNVNALLLGDSALYLCASSPLAGGLQEQYFGPGTRLTVT.

The V call is TRBV9, the J call TRBJ1-5; D is ambiguous. The CDR3 runs to 14 residues. Germline CDR1 SGDLS, CDR2 YYNGEE. The V gene lost 0 bases and the J gene lost 4 bases, with 8 bases spanning the gap. CDR3 sequence: CASSVGAGNQPQHF. The CDR3 DNA sequence: TGTGCCAGCAGCGTAGGTGCGGGAAATCAGCCCCAGCATTTT. Together with reference TRBV9 and TRBJ1-5, the CDR3 gives the full variable domain: DSGVTQTPKHLITATGQRVTLRCSPRSGDLSVYWYQQSLDQGLQFLIQYYNGEERAKGNILERFSAQQFPDLHSELNLSSLELGDSALYFCASSVGAGNQPQHFGDGTRLSIL.

V is TRBV27 and J is TRBJ2-1; possibly TRBD1 for D (6 bases). The CDR3 has 16 residues. Germline V gene sequence: CDR1 MNHEY, CDR2 SMNVEV (reference sequence). Deletions cut 5 bases from V and 4 bases from J, with 18 bases between. DNA of the CDR3: TGTGCCAGCAGTCTGGACAGACCGAACCCTTACAATGAGCAGTTCTTC. As protein: CASSLDRPNPYNEQFF.

This clone turned up a few times. This chain connects TRBV14 to TRBJ2-2, with TRBD2 matching over 7 bases. The CDR3 runs 15 residues. Germline CDR1 is SGHDN and CDR2 is FVKESK. The trim removed 1 base at V and 4 bases at J, leaving 3 bases unmatched. The CDR3 reads CASSQVRGGTGELFF. The CDR3, as DNA: TGTGCCAGCAGCCAAGTTCGCGGGGGCACCGGGGAGCTGTTTTTT.

In the case of this clone: Germline is not matched at one junction end, which may reflect a read error. The chain combines TRBV6-2 or TRBV6-3 with TRBJ2-5, with 10 bases fitting TRBD2. The germline V gene encodes CDR1 MNHEY and CDR2 SVGEGT. The CDR3 has 14 amino acids. The CDR3 here is CASSYGLAGAPSHF. In nucleotides, the CDR3 is TGTGCCAGCAGTTACGGCCTAGCGGGAGCCCCAAGTCACTTC.

CDR3 in amino acids: CASSIGLAGGPFDNEQFF. In nucleotides, the CDR3 is TGTGCCAGCAGCATAGGACTAGCGGGAGGCCCATTTGACAATGAGCAGTTCTTC. This chain uses TRBV5-4 with TRBJ2-1; 14 nucleotides agree with TRBD2. This CDR3 is built from 18 residues. Germline V lookup: CDR1 SGHNT, CDR2 YYREEE (reference sequence). V dropped 4 bases and J dropped 5; count of bases not matched to a gene: 11.

The rearrangement uses TRBV5-1 and TRBJ2-5; tentative D call: TRBD1 (5 bases). The germline V gene encodes CDR1 SGHRS and CDR2 YFSETQ. V was pared by 0 bases and J by 5 bases, with 23 bases between. This CDR3 is built from 18 residues. CDR3 bases: TGCGCCAGCAGCTTGGAGGGGCGCAGGGTTGTCGCTCCGGAGACCCAGTACTTC. As protein: CASSLEGRRVVAPETQYF.

The rearrangement links TRBV11-3 to TRBJ2-2, with 8 nucleotides matching TRBD2. Trimming at V came to 1 base and at J to 1 base, leaving 2 bases not matched to a gene. Germline V CDR1 and CDR2: SGHNT, YENEEA. This CDR3 has 16 amino acids. Here the CDR3 reads CASSLGSGVNTGELFF. In DNA, the CDR3 is TGTGCCAGCAGCTTAGGTAGCGGGGTGAACACCGGGGAGCTGTTTTTT.

A few counts support this clone. The chain couples TRBV19 to TRBJ2-7; D might be TRBD1 (6 bases). CDR1 and CDR2 from the germline V gene are LNHDA and SQIVND (reference sequence). This CDR3 region has 12 residues. Trimming shortened V by 5 bases and J by 4 bases, and 9 bases separated the two germline ends. CDR3: CASSQQGYEQYF. The CDR3 DNA is TGTGCCAGTAGTCAGCAGGGGTACGAGCAGTACTTC.

This chain connects TRBV2 to TRBJ2-5, with 11 bases identical to TRBD2. CDR1 SNHLY and CDR2 FYNNEI come from the germline V gene. The CDR3 length is 16 residues. After removal of 6 bases from V and 2 bases from J, the junction contained 8 bases not matched to a gene. CDR3 residues: CASRKSSGRGQETQYF. The CDR3 DNA reads TGTGCCAGCAGGAAAAGTAGCGGGAGGGGGCAAGAGACCCAGTACTTC.

This sequence joins TRBV30 and TRBJ1-1; a possible D gene is TRBD1 (6 bases). Germline V gene sequence: CDR1 GTSNPN, CDR2 SVGIG (reference sequence). The CDR3 sequence is 15 residues long. Trimming stripped 2 bases from V and 4 bases from J, with 17 bases between. DNA for the CDR3: TGTGCCTGGAGTTGGTTGGGGGGAGGGGGCACTGAAGCTTTCTTT. It codes for CAWSWLGGGGTEAFF.

The chain carries TRBV27 and TRBJ2-1; the D is unclear. Germline V gene data show CDR1 as MNHEY and CDR2 as SMNVEV (reference sequence). The CDR3 has 14 residues. With 7 bases removed from V and 0 bases from J, the gap between germline ends came to 10 bases. The CDR3 is CASIRLSSYNEQFF. The CDR3 nucleotides read TGTGCCAGCATTAGACTCAGCTCCTACAATGAGCAGTTCTTC.

The rearrangement joins TRBV19 to TRBJ1-4; D ambiguous. Germline CDR1 reads LNHDA; CDR2 reads SQIVND (reference sequence). Trimming took 7 bases from V and 6 from J, leaving 9 bases between them. This CDR3 has 12 residues. The CDR3 region is CASTESDEKLFF. The CDR3 DNA is TGTGCCAGTACAGAAAGTGATGAAAAACTGTTTTTT.

The genes are TRBV5-6 and TRBJ2-5; 8 nucleotides match TRBD2. V lost 4 bases to trimming and J lost 3 bases; unmatched junction nucleotides: 5. The CDR3 runs 14 residues. CDR1 SGHDT and CDR2 YYEEEE come from the germline V gene. The CDR3 protein is CASSAQLAEETQYF. The DNA of the CDR3 is TGTGCCAGCAGCGCACAACTAGCGGAAGAGACCCAGTACTTC.

V is TRBV28 and J is TRBJ2-1, with TRBD2 matching 9 bases. The V segment lost 6 bases and the J segment 3 bases; nucleotides outside the gene matches: 9. The CDR3 sequence is 16 residues long. Germline V gene data show CDR1 as MDHEN and CDR2 as SYDVKM. The CDR3 protein is CASRPHSGRGYNEQFF. CDR3 coding DNA: TGTGCCAGCAGGCCTCATAGCGGGAGAGGCTACAATGAGCAGTTCTTC.

The chain carries TRBV11-2 and TRBJ2-3; 11 bases are a match to TRBD2. This CDR3 is built from 15 residues. V was clipped by 3 bases and J by 4 bases; unmatched bases: 3. Germline CDR1 and CDR2: SGHAT and FQNNGV. The CDR3 nucleotides read TGTGCCAGCAGCTTTAGCGGGAGGGTGCCAGATACGCAGTATTTT. Protein: CASSFSGRVPDTQYF.

This sequence joins TRBV5-4 and TRBJ2-7, with 8 bases aligning to TRBD2. V lost 4 bases and J lost 0; bases outside the gene matches: 15. The CDR3 contains 18 residues. Germline CDR1 is SGHNT and CDR2 is YYREEE (reference sequence). The CDR3 DNA reads TGTGCCAGCAGCGTAGGGGCGGGAGGTCGCTGGAGCTCCTACGAGCAGTACTTC. Its protein product is CASSVGAGGRWSSYEQYF.

The J gene is TRBJ2-2, the V gene TRBV5-1; 7 bases fit TRBD2. The CDR3 totals 15 residues. CDR1 and CDR2 (germline): SGHRS, YFSETQ. V shed 5 bases, J shed 3 bases, and the junction held 7 bases outside the gene matches. Written as DNA, the CDR3 is TGCGCCAGCAGGAGGCGGGCGGGAGACACCGGGGAGCTGTTTTTT. It codes for CASRRRAGDTGELFF.

The chain has TRBV6-1 and TRBJ2-7, with 11 nucleotides matching TRBD1. The CDR3 totals 16 residues. Germline V gene data show CDR1 as MNHNS and CDR2 as SASEGT. The ends lost 2 bases at V and 0 bases at J; junction bases unmatched: 3. CDR3 sequence (DNA): TGTGCCAGCAGTGAAATGGGGACAGGGGGCTCCTACGAGCAGTACTTC. Translated, it gives CASSEMGTGGSYEQYF.

Here the CDR3 DNA reads TGTGCCAGCAGTCAATCCCGTTACGAGCAGTACTTC. Its protein is CASSQSRYEQYF. The chain recombines TRBV6-6 with TRBJ2-7; D gene unclear. Per germline, CDR1 MNHNY and CDR2 SVGAGI (reference sequence). V was cut by 5 bases and J by 4 bases, with 9 bases left in between. The CDR3 consists of 12 residues.